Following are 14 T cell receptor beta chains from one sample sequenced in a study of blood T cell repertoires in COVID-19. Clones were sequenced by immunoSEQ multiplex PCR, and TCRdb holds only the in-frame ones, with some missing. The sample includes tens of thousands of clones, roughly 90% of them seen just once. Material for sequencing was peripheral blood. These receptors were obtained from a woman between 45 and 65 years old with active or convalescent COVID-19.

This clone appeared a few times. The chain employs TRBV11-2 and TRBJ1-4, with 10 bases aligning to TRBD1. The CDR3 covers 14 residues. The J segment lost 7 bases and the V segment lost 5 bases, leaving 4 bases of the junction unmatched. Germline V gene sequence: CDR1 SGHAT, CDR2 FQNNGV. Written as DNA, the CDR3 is TGTGCCAGCAGCAGGGACAGGGGCCGTGAAAAACTGTTTTTT. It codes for CASSRDRGREKLFF.

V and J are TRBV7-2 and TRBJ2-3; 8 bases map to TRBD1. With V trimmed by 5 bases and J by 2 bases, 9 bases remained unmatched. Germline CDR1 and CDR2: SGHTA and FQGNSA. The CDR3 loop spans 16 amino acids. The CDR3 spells CASSPGTGGFTDTQYF. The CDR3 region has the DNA TGTGCCAGCAGCCCGGGTACAGGGGGGTTCACAGATACGCAGTATTTT.

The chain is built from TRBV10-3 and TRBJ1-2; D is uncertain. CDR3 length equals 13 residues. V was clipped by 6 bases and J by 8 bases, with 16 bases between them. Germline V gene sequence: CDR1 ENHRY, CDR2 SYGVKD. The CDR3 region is CAISRTEGEGYTF. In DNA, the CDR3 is TGTGCCATCAGCCGGACCGAGGGAGAGGGCTACACCTTC.

The CDR3 loop reads CASTAGGWSQPQHF. The CDR3 bases are TGTGCCAGTACTGCAGGGGGCTGGAGTCAGCCCCAGCATTTT. The chain combines TRBV19 with TRBJ1-5, with TRBD1 matching over 8 bases. The J segment lost 6 bases and the V segment lost 7 bases, leaving 8 bases of the junction unmatched. The CDR3 is 14 amino acids. Germline V gives CDR1 LNHDA, CDR2 SQIVND (reference sequence).

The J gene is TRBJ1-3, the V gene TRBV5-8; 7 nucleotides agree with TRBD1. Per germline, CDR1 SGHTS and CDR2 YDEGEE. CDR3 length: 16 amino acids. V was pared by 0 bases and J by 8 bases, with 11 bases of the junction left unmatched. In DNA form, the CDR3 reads TGTGCCAGCAGCTTGGGGGGACAGCGGCTCTCGGACACCATATATTTT. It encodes CASSLGGQRLSDTIYF. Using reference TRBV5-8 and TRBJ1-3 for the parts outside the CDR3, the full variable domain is EAGVTQSPTHLIKTRGQQATLRCSPISGHTSVYWYQQALGLGLQFLLWYDEGEERNRGNFPPRFSGRQFPNYSSELNVNALELEDSALYLCASSLGGQRLSDTIYFGEGSWLTVV.

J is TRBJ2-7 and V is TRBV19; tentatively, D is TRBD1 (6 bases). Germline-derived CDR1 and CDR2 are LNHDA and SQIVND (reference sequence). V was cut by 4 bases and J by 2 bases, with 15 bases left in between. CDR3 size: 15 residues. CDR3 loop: CASSRFRDTTYEQYF. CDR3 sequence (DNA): TGTGCCAGTAGTAGGTTTCGGGACACTACCTACGAGCAGTACTTC.

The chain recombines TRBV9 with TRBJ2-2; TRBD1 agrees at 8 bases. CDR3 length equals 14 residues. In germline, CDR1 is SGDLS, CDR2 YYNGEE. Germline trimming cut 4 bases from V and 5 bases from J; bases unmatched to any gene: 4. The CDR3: CASSPWTGTGELFF. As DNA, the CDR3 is TGTGCCAGCAGCCCCTGGACAGGGACCGGGGAGCTGTTTTTT.

CDR3 nucleotides: TGTGCCAGTAGTATAGGTGCGGGCCCCCCGGGAAATGAGCAGTTCTTC. This codes for CASSIGAGPPGNEQFF. The genes are TRBV19 and TRBJ2-1; D perhaps matches TRBD2 (5 bases). The CDR3 has 16 amino acids. V lost 1 base to trimming and J lost 7 bases, with 17 bases between them. From germline, CDR1 is LNHDA and CDR2 SQIVND (reference sequence).

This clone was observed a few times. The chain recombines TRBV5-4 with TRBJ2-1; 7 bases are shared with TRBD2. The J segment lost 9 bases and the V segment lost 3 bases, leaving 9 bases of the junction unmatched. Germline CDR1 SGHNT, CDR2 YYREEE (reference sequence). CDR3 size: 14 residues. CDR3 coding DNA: TGTGCCAGCAGCTATAGCGGGCCCCAGGGTGAGCAGTTCTTC. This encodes CASSYSGPQGEQFF.

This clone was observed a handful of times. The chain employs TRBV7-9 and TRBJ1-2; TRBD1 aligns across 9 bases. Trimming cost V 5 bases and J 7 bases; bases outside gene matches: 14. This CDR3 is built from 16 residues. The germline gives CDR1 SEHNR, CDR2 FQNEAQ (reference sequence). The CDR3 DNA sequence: TGTGCCAGCAGCAAAAGCCACAACAGGGGGCCGGCTGGCTACACCTTC. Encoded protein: CASSKSHNRGPAGYTF.

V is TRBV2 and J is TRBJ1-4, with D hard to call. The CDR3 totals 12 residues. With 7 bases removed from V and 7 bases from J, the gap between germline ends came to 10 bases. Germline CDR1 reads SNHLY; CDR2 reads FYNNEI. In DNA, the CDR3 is TGTGCCAGCACCAAGCCGGGTGAAAAACTGTTTTTT. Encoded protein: CASTKPGEKLFF.

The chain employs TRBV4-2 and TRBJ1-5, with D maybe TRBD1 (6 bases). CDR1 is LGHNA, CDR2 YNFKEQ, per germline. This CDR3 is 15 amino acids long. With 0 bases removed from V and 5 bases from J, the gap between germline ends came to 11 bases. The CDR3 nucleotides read TGTGCCAGCAGCCAAGATGGGGGCCAGGATCAGCCCCAGCATTTT. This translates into CASSQDGGQDQPQHF.

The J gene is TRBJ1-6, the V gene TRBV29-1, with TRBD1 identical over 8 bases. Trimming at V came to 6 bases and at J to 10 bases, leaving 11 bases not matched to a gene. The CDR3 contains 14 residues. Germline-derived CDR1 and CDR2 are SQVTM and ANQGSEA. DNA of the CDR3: TGCAGCGTGGCAATAAAGACAGGGGACTCACCCCTCCACTTT. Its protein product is CSVAIKTGDSPLHF.

The CDR3, as DNA: TGTGCCAGCAGCCTGGGGGCCGAGCAGTACTTC. Translated: CASSLGAEQYF. The V and J genes are TRBV7-9 and TRBJ2-7, with a weak D call TRBD1 (6 bases). Between the trimmed V and J ends, which lost 5 bases and 6 bases, there was a span of 8 bases. The germline CDR1 and CDR2 sequences are SEHNR and FQNEAQ (reference sequence). This CDR3 has 11 residues.